This T cell receptor beta chain appears in the sequencing data of a study of shared clonotypes between healthy human individuals (dated by TCRdb to about 2020). Concerning the study at large: A couple of women and a few men aged 18 to 49 years were included in the cohort. Per donor, leukapheresis produced somewhere between about 0.85 and 10 billion PBMCs. To estimate repertoire size and how much clonotypes are shared between individuals, the study performed deep sequencing of blood TCR repertoires from roughly five healthy adults. To increase sequencing depth and limit assay-specific biases, different laboratories used diverse techniques to prepare libraries and sequence TCR repertoires. Per donor, three plates each were used for CD4 naive and CD4 memory, two for CD8 naive, and one for CD8 memory.

A note on this clone: Its binding antigen is unknown. No base-level quality is on record; no much larger clone is a single base apart.

Donors were healthy HIV-negative adults with no recently reported acute infections or vaccinations. All donors were Caucasian adults living in Nashville, Tennessee, USA. Magnetic negative selection was used to enrich CD4+ T cells, after which naive cells were positively selected on CD45RA and the negative fraction became the memory subset. After blood collection by leukapheresis, PBMCs were isolated using Ficoll-Histopaque density gradient centrifugation and then cryopreserved in the vapor phase of liquid nitrogen. Analytical flow cytometry was used to check the purity and quantity of each magnetically sorted T cell population. From each sorted fraction, genomic DNA was isolated and quantified by UV absorbance on a Nanodrop 2000c. TCR CDR3 regions were amplified from genomic DNA by multiplex PCR using the deep immunoSEQ assay. Extracted genomic DNA from each cell subset was spread evenly across all wells of several immunoSEQ 96-well plates, with each plate serving as a replicate. Each replicate PCR for sorted subsets received about 0.2 ug genomic DNA, equal to about 30,000 T cell genomes. The purified libraries were quantified using a Qubit 3.0 fluorometer, sized with a Bioanalyzer 2100, and then quantified again using the KAPA Library Quantification kit. A separate single-read 150-cycle Illumina NextSeq 550 flow cell was used to sequence each immunoSEQ 96-well plate. Per the authors' processing: Because the immunoSEQ output held only junctional sequences and lacked quality scores, the filtering could not match the filtering applied to full-length reads. Sequences were annotated with PyIR, a Python wrapper for IgBLAST v1.9, using IMGT germline references to assign V/J genes and CDR3. Reads were filtered out if the reads had weak V/J assignments (E-value above 1e-6), no CDR3, stop codons, out-of-frame junctions, or ambiguous translated residues. A V3J clonotype was defined by an identical inferred V gene, J gene, and CDR3 amino acid sequence. The percentage overlap between two repertoires was calculated by dividing the number of shared unique clonotypes by the size of the smaller repertoire. Repertoire richness was assessed with RTK rarefaction, the Chao1 estimator, and Recon v2.1 estimates of unobserved clonotypes. Generation probabilities for all TCRbeta clonotypes obtained by the gDNA method from a handful of donors were computed using OLGA. The source is immuneACCESS, and TCRdb retained only in-frame sequences with V and J called. Part of the clones is not carried over; for the studies checked, unresolved V genes explain less than half of this, and the remainder is unexplained. V, J and clone size derive from that table, while D and trimming were established from the DNA sequence. Counted in this sample were about 1.5 million clones; 95% to 97% of them appeared once. The top ten hold 1.2% of the sample.

Results and caveats for the whole study, not just this receptor: Sampling was restricted to blood, and TCR repertoires in tissues likely differ from the TCR repertoires found in blood. Naive subsets generally had larger estimated clonotype richness than memory subsets did. The small number of donors limited the genetic and exposure-history diversity represented. Higher generation probabilities were observed for clonotypes shared by all four sorted-subset donors than for non-shared clonotypes. Rarefaction of sorted-subset datasets indicated incomplete sequencing despite the large sequencing depth. Based on pairwise subsampling, the degree of clonotype sharing among donors was expected to be affected by sequencing depth. Roughly 5% of naive CD4, 3.5% of naive CD8, around 2.3% of memory CD4, and about 0.4% of memory CD8 clonotypes were shared across several donors.

V was cut back by 6 bases and J by 2 bases, leaving a gap of 14 bases between them. Reading the germline V gene (reference sequence) gives CDR1 SGHAT and CDR2 FQDESV. The CDR3 holds 14 amino acids from the cysteine to the phenylalanine. The DNA shown is the 42-base CDR3, in frame from base 1. The sequence came from a young man in good health. Rearrangement joined TRBV11-1 to TRBJ2-7, with TRBD2 as a weak D call on 5 bases. The sequenced sample was naive CD4+ T cells sorted from blood. The cell subset or site label, as the study defines it: CD45RA+ positively selected. The CDR3 amino acid sequence is: CASSSNLATYEQYF. The nucleotide sequence reads TGTGCCAGCAGTTCGAACCTAGCAACCTACGAGCAGTACTTC.